The next 13 T cell receptor beta chains were all read from a single sample in a study of metastatic and nonmetastatic thyroid tumors. Treatment of any kind had been given to no patient before thyroid surgery. TCRdb re-called the PCR reads through MiXCR. The table lists 70,000 or so clones, approximately 15% of them singletons. Sequenced input: blood. These receptors all stem from a male donor with papillary thyroid cancer or a benign thyroid nodule (not recorded which). Some clones in this sample may be carry-over from other donors' samples.

The count of this clone is one. The V gene is TRBV5-6, the J gene TRBJ2-7, with TRBD2 identical over 7 bases. This CDR3 comprises 17 residues. CDR1 is SGHDT, CDR2 YYEEEE, per germline. The CDR3 DNA reads as TGTGCCAGCATCTTGTGGGGTATGCGGGAGATTTCCTACGATCAGTACGTC. Translated: CASILWGMREISYDQYV.

This clone was seen at least ten times. The chain links TRBV7-3 to TRBJ2-3, with D perhaps TRBD2 (5 bases). The CDR3 loop spans 12 amino acids. Trimming removed 5 bases at V and 11 bases at J, with 14 bases between. Germline V lookup: CDR1 SGHTA, CDR2 FQGTGA. In DNA form, the CDR3 reads TGTGCCAGCAGCGCATCTAGCATCAAGCAGTATTTT. It is translated as CASSASSIKQYF.

This clone was seen repeatedly, ten times or more. The chain is built from TRBV27 and TRBJ2-2; possibly TRBD1 for D (5 bases). Germline V lookup: CDR1 MNHEY, CDR2 SMNVEV (reference sequence). CDR3 length equals 16 residues. V was trimmed by 2 bases and J by 4 bases, leaving 14 bases between them. The CDR3: CASSLSPGLGTGELFF. In nucleotides, the CDR3 is TGTGCCAGCAGTTTAAGCCCAGGGTTGGGCACCGGGGAGCTGTTTTTT.

This clone was counted at least ten times. This chain joins TRBV6-5 and TRBJ1-2; 7 nucleotides agree with TRBD1. With V trimmed by 1 base and J by 4 bases, 0 bases remained unmatched. The CDR3 covers 13 residues. Germline CDR1 MNHEY, CDR2 SVGAGI. In DNA, the CDR3 is TGTGCCAGCAGTTACTGGGACAGCTATGGCTACACCTTC. It encodes CASSYWDSYGYTF.

Ten or more counts support this clone. V and J are TRBV20-1 and TRBJ1-2, with a tentative D call TRBD1 (6 bases). The CDR3 has 14 amino acids. Germline lookup yields CDR1 DFQATT and CDR2 SNEGSKA (reference sequence). Trimming stripped 4 bases from V and 4 bases from J, with 16 bases between. CDR3 nucleotide sequence: TGCAGTGCTACCATTTTACAGGGTGGCTATGGCTACACCTTC. Its translation: CSATILQGGYGYTF.

The chain combines TRBV5-4 with TRBJ2-3; D uncertain. This CDR3 has 14 amino acids. Trimming removed 0 bases at V and 4 bases at J, with 9 bases between. CDR1 is SGHNT, CDR2 YYREEE, per germline (reference sequence). The CDR3 region is CASSLAPTADTQYF. For the CDR3, the DNA is TGTGCCAGCAGCTTGGCCCCGACTGCAGATACGCAGTATTTT.

This clone was seen ten or more times. The rearrangement joins TRBV20-1 to TRBJ2-7, with D possibly TRBD2 on 6 matching bases. The germline CDR1 and CDR2 sequences are DFQATT and SNEGSKA (reference sequence). The CDR3 is 15 residues long. Trimming left V 0 bases short and J 3 bases short, with 15 bases between. CDR3 sequence reads: CSAREGGSGDYEQYF. CDR3 DNA sequence: TGCAGTGCTAGAGAAGGAGGGTCGGGGGACTACGAGCAGTACTTC.

This clone was seen more than once but under ten times. The junction and the germline gene differ at one end; a read error may be behind it. Other DNA sequences of this sample code for an identical CDR3. This chain joins TRBV28 and TRBJ1-5; D is perhaps TRBD1 (5 bases). The CDR3 spans 15 residues. Germline values: CDR1 MDHEN, CDR2 SYDVKM. For the CDR3, the DNA is TGTGCCAGTAGTTTAGGGCAGGGTAGCAATCAACCCCAGCATTTT. Translation: CASSLGQGSNQPQHF.

This clone was seen only a few times. V usage is TRBV6-6 and J usage is TRBJ2-3, with TRBD2 identical over 9 bases. V was pared by 7 bases and J by 12 bases, with 23 bases of the junction left unmatched. This CDR3 spans 17 amino acids. Germline-derived CDR1 and CDR2 are MNHNY and SVGAGI (reference sequence). CDR3 in DNA: TGTGCCAGCATCCCAGCGGGAGGCCCACCGTTCACAGATATTCAGTATTTT. This sequence encodes CASIPAGGPPFTDIQYF.

The V call is TRBV19, the J call TRBJ1-6; 8 nucleotides align to TRBD1. Per the germline V gene, CDR1 is LNHDA and CDR2 is SQIVND (reference sequence). The trim removed 0 bases at V and 8 bases at J, leaving 6 bases unmatched. There are 16 residues in the CDR3. The CDR3 here is CASSIDLGQGYSPLHF. The CDR3 bases are TGTGCCAGTAGTATAGATCTCGGACAGGGATATTCACCCCTCCACTTT.

This clone was recorded at least ten times. The chain combines TRBV11-2 with TRBJ2-1; 10 bases agree with TRBD2. Germline V lookup: CDR1 SGHAT, CDR2 FQNNGV. The CDR3 is 20 residues long. V shed 2 bases and J 0 bases; nucleotides not matched to a gene: 13. The CDR3 spells CASSLRLAGGPPSSYNEQFF. The CDR3 DNA is TGTGCCAGCAGCTTAAGACTAGCGGGCGGACCACCATCCTCCTACAATGAGCAGTTCTTC.

The V call is TRBV12-5, the J call TRBJ1-2; D unresolved. The germline V gene encodes CDR1 LGHNT and CDR2 FRNRAP. This CDR3 contains 12 residues. With 7 bases removed from V and 9 bases from J, the gap between germline ends came to 15 bases. In DNA form, the CDR3 reads TGTGCTAGTGCGTCAGGAGAATATTGCTACACCTTC. Its protein product is CASASGEYCYTF.

This clone was counted ten times or more. The chain joins TRBV7-9 to TRBJ2-1, with D possibly called TRBD1 or TRBD2 (5 bases each). Germline V gives CDR1 SEHNR, CDR2 FQNEAQ (reference sequence). Trimming pared 4 bases from V and 5 bases from J, leaving 18 bases between. CDR3 length equals 16 residues. In DNA form, the CDR3 reads TGTGCCAGCAGCTCCGAGGGGAGCACGATTAACAATGAGCAGTTCTTC. This translates into CASSSEGSTINNEQFF.